One T cell receptor beta chain is described in this entry. The antigen this receptor binds is unknown. Base qualities are missing; no much larger clone stands one base away. These data come from a study of metastatic and nonmetastatic thyroid tumors (dated by TCRdb to about 2020). For the study in its entirety: The researchers compared repertoires between peripheral blood samples and tumor or nodule tissue samples from patients with malignant or benign thyroid disease.

Study-wide findings and limitations: In both blood and tumor samples, malignant tumors were reported to have significantly higher TCR beta diversity than benign nodules.

The library was built by means of PCR. TCRdb lists the instrument as Illumina HiSeq 4000. High-throughput sequencing was used to profile the TCR beta-chain CDR3 region of each patient. In the source study's methods: A classifier to discriminate distant-metastatic papillary thyroid cancer patients was built from CDR3 differences across clinicopathological groups. Repertoire diversity was assessed with the Shannon index, and tumor-blood repertoire similarity with the Morisita-Horn index. TCRdb ran its own pipeline on the public reads, namely fastp trimming at Q25 and MiXCR clone calling, and kept in-frame beta chains. The V and J calls and clone size are TCRdb's, not the authors'. Within this sample are some 15,000 clones, with 15% to 20% of them counted one time only. The top ten constitute approximately 15% of the sample. Deletion took 0 bases off V and 3 bases off J, with a span of 15 bases between the germline ends. From the germline V gene (reference sequence), CDR1 is LNHNV and CDR2 is YYDKDF. The CDR3 runs 16 residues from the cysteine to the phenylalanine. Only CDR3 DNA remains: 48 bases, in frame from the first base.

Before undergoing thyroid surgery, none of the patients had been given any kind of treatment. Patient clinical samples collected from about 2011 to 2018 were retrospectively analysed using T-cell receptor beta sequencing. The chain joins TRBV15 to TRBJ2-7, with the D gene call left open. This TCR came from a female donor with papillary thyroid cancer or a benign thyroid nodule (not recorded which). Some clones in this sample may be carry-over from other donors' samples. The specimen sequenced was blood. The DNA sequence reads TGTGCCACCAGCAGAGATCCAGGCACTACCAGCTACGAGCAGTACTTC. Translated, this gives CATSRDPGTTSYEQYF.